A single sample gave rise to the 5 T cell receptor beta chains below, sequenced in a study of T cell responses to AZD1222 COVID-19 vaccine. Data came from immunoSEQ multiplex PCR; TCRdb stores just in-frame clones and leaves some out. The table shows some 170,000 clones, with roughly nine tenths occurring only once. Sample: peripheral blood, taken 28 days after the second AZD1222 dose. The receptors originated from an adult who received the AZD1222 COVID-19 vaccine.

The V gene is TRBV7-2, the J gene TRBJ2-3; 8 bases fit TRBD2. Germline CDR1 and CDR2: SGHTA and FQGNSA. This CDR3 contains 16 residues. V lost 1 base, J lost 4 bases, and 7 bases stayed unmatched. The CDR3 region has the DNA TGTGCCAGCAGCTTAGTTGGGACTAGGTGGGCAGATACGCAGTATTTT. Amino acid sequence: CASSLVGTRWADTQYF.

The chain combines TRBV19 with TRBJ1-2, with TRBD1 matching over 7 bases. V shed 6 bases, J shed 8 bases, and the junction held 6 bases outside the gene matches. Germline CDR1 and CDR2: LNHDA and SQIVND (reference sequence). The CDR3 runs 12 residues. The CDR3 region has the DNA TGTGCCAGTAGGCGAACCAGGGGGGGCTACACCTTC. It is translated as CASRRTRGGYTF.

V gene TRBV7-2 combines with J gene TRBJ1-2; D is ambiguous. The CDR3 is 14 amino acids. CDR1 SGHTA and CDR2 FQGNSA come from the germline V gene. The V gene lost 3 bases and the J gene lost 8 bases, with 16 bases spanning the gap. The CDR3 DNA sequence: TGTGCCAGCAGCTTCCAGGACGGGGTCCTGGGCTACACCTTC. This gives the protein CASSFQDGVLGYTF.

The chain joins TRBV6-5 to TRBJ2-5, with 8 positions matching TRBD1. Unmatched junction bases numbered 7, after V lost 6 bases and J lost 1 base. CDR3 length: 15 residues. Looked up from germline, CDR1 is MNHEY and CDR2 is SVGAGI. CDR3 coding DNA: TGTGCCAGCAGGCGGACAGGGTATCGCCAAGAGACCCAGTACTTC. It yields the protein CASRRTGYRQETQYF.

The chain has TRBV6-6 and TRBJ1-5; weak D call: TRBD1 (5 bases). Trimming pared 6 bases from V and 4 bases from J, leaving 10 bases between. Per the germline V gene, CDR1 is MNHNY and CDR2 is SVGAGI (reference sequence). The CDR3 is 13 residues long. The CDR3 reads CASRPGLNQPQHF. For the CDR3, the DNA is TGTGCCAGCAGGCCGGGGCTTAATCAGCCCCAGCATTTT.